The 27 T cell receptor beta chains below were found in one sample sequenced in a study of early T cells in non-severe SARS-CoV-2 infection. TCRdb re-analysed the 5' RACE reads in MiXCR, keeping a single row per CDR3 protein. Of under 40,000 distinct CDR3 sequences listed, under 8% are singletons. The material sequenced was whole blood. Receptors originate from an adult who was a healthcare worker with PCR-confirmed SARS-CoV-2 infection or an uninfected control (not recorded which).

In its sample, this clonotype was seen a few times. V gene TRBV19 combines with J gene TRBJ2-7; D may be TRBD2 (6 bases). V was shortened by 9 bases and J by 4 bases, with 19 bases between the two germline ends. CDR3 size: 14 residues. CDR1 is LNHDA and CDR2 is SQIVND in the germline V gene (reference sequence). The CDR3 sequence is CASDVRGYVYEQYF. The DNA for the CDR3 is TGTGCCAGCGACGTTCGGGGGTATGTTTACGAGCAGTACTTC.

This clonotype showed up just a few times. The chain employs TRBV10-3 and TRBJ2-7; D perhaps matches TRBD2 (6 bases). Germline-derived CDR1 and CDR2 are ENHRY and SYGVKD. Trimming stripped 6 bases from V and 6 bases from J, with 12 bases between. The CDR3 runs 12 residues. CDR3 coding DNA: TGTGCCATCAGCCGGGAGCTCCCCGAGCAGTACTTC. Its translation is CAISRELPEQYF.

This clonotype was seen repeatedly, ten times or more. The chain employs TRBV19 and TRBJ2-3; D gene unclear. CDR1 is LNHDA and CDR2 is SQIVND in the germline V gene (reference sequence). V was cut by 1 base and J by 2 bases, with 4 bases left in between. This CDR3 region has 13 residues. In DNA form, the CDR3 reads TGTGCCAGTAGTATAGTTCCCACAGATACGCAGTATTTT. This codes for CASSIVPTDTQYF.

This clonotype was recorded many times. The J gene is TRBJ2-2, the V gene TRBV28, with D uncertain. The CDR3 length is 13 residues. Germline V gives CDR1 MDHEN, CDR2 SYDVKM. The V end was cut by 5 bases, the J end by 5 bases, with 9 bases between. CDR3 in DNA: TGTGCCAGCAGTCTAGGTTTTACCGGGGAGCTGTTTTTT. Its translation: CASSLGFTGELFF. Using reference TRBV28 and TRBJ2-2 for the parts outside the CDR3, the full variable domain is DVKVTQSSRYLVKRTGEKVFLECVQDMDHENMFWYRQDPGLGLRLIYFSYDVKMKEKGDIPEGYSVSREKKERFSLILESASTNQTSMYLCASSLGFTGELFFGEGSRLTVL.

This clonotype was counted between two and nine times. The DNA of the CDR3 is TGTGCCAGCAGCCAGGCGACAGCGAACACTGAAGCTTTCTTT. Amino acids: CASSQATANTEAFF. This chain connects TRBV3-1 to TRBJ1-1, with a possible D match to TRBD1 (5 bases). Germline CDR1 is LGHDT and CDR2 is YNNKEL (reference sequence). The CDR3 extends over 14 amino acids. The V end was cut by 3 bases, the J end by 1 base, with 9 bases between.

There are many counts of this clonotype. J is TRBJ2-7 and V is TRBV28; D tentatively fits TRBD1 or TRBD2 (5 bases each). Germline lookup yields CDR1 MDHEN and CDR2 SYDVKM. The CDR3 sequence is 16 residues long. V lost 4 bases, J lost 0 bases, and 16 bases lay in between. The CDR3 nucleotides read TGTGCCAGCAGTTCCCGTCGGGGCCCTAGCTCCTACGAGCAGTACTTC. As protein: CASSSRRGPSSYEQYF.

Many counts were recorded for this clonotype. The rearrangement links TRBV20-1 to TRBJ1-1; no reliable D call. This CDR3 contains 12 residues. From germline, CDR1 is DFQATT and CDR2 SNEGSKA (reference sequence). V dropped 5 bases and J dropped 8 bases, with 15 bases sitting between them. The CDR3 region is CSAAIHEAEAFF. The DNA for the CDR3 is TGCAGTGCTGCCATCCATGAGGCCGAAGCTTTCTTT.

V usage is TRBV27 and J usage is TRBJ2-7; 9 bases agree with TRBD1. Germline V lookup: CDR1 MNHEY, CDR2 SMNVEV (reference sequence). V was pared by 5 bases and J by 3 bases, with 2 bases of the junction left unmatched. The CDR3 is made up of 13 amino acids. The CDR3 is CASSPGQGYEQYF. In DNA, the CDR3 is TGTGCCAGCAGTCCGGGACAGGGCTACGAGCAGTACTTC.

This clonotype was seen at least ten times. This chain links TRBV18 with TRBJ1-5, with D possibly TRBD1 on 6 matching bases. This CDR3 is built from 13 residues. Germline CDR1 is KGHSH and CDR2 is LQKENI. V was pared by 2 bases and J by 6 bases, with 8 bases between. CDR3: CASSPEGVQPQHF. CDR3 coding DNA: TGTGCCAGCTCACCAGAGGGGGTTCAGCCCCAGCATTTT.

The rearrangement joins TRBV3-2 to TRBJ1-2; the table gives TRBD1 as D, unverified against the DNA. TRBV3-2 has pseudogene status. CDR3 size: 16 residues. CDR3 loop: CASSQSPPQGYYGYTF. The CDR3 coding sequence is TGTGCCAGCAGCCAATCCCCCCCCCAGGGGTACTATGGCTACACCTTC.

This clonotype was seen a handful of times. The chain recombines TRBV27 with TRBJ2-2; 8 positions agree with TRBD2. CDR1 and CDR2 from the germline V gene are MNHEY and SMNVEV (reference sequence). The CDR3 is made up of 17 amino acids. V dropped 4 bases and J dropped 0; count of bases not matched to a gene: 7. CDR3 DNA: TGTGCCAGCAGTTCCCCGTTCGGGGGGGCGAACACCGGGGAGCTGTTTTTT. Amino acid sequence: CASSSPFGGANTGELFF.

This clonotype was counted at least ten times. The chain couples TRBV6-5 to TRBJ2-1; a weak D match, TRBD2 (6 bases). With 6 bases removed from V and 10 bases from J, the gap between germline ends came to 13 bases. Germline V gene data show CDR1 as MNHEY and CDR2 as SVGAGI. This CDR3 is 12 amino acids long. Written as DNA, the CDR3 is TGTGCCAGCAGCAGAAGCGGGTTCGAGCAGTTCTTC. Translation: CASSRSGFEQFF.

The V and J genes are TRBV2 and TRBJ2-7; maybe TRBD2 (5 bases). This CDR3 region has 17 residues. Germline-derived CDR1 and CDR2 are SNHLY and FYNNEI. Trimming removed 7 bases at V and 3 bases at J, with 25 bases between. DNA of the CDR3: TGTGCCAGCATCGGCTCCTTGAGGCGCCGCGACTACTACGAGCAGTACTTC. Protein: CASIGSLRRRDYYEQYF.

This clonotype was counted only a few times. V and J are TRBV5-4 and TRBJ2-1; 8 nucleotides match TRBD2. Germline CDR1 and CDR2: SGHNT and YYREEE (reference sequence). There are 15 residues in the CDR3. V was pared by 0 bases and J by 7 bases, with 6 bases of the junction left unmatched. CDR3 protein: CASSLAGSGGNEQFF. CDR3 nucleotide sequence: TGTGCCAGCAGCTTGGCTGGGAGCGGGGGAAATGAGCAGTTCTTC.

This clonotype has a handful of counts. J is TRBJ2-1 and V is TRBV3-1, with 14 bases that match TRBD2. The CDR3 is 17 amino acids. The germline CDR1 and CDR2 sequences are LGHDT and YNNKEL (reference sequence). The ends lost 3 bases at V and 4 bases at J; junction bases unmatched: 5. The CDR3: CASSHGLAGGRYNEQFF. The DNA of the CDR3 is TGTGCCAGCAGCCACGGACTAGCGGGAGGCCGTTACAATGAGCAGTTCTTC.

This clonotype occurred many times. One junction end does not reproduce the germline sequence, and a read error may be involved. This chain links TRBV4-2 with TRBJ1-1; possible D gene TRBD1, 5 bases. The CDR3 is 14 residues long. The germline V gene has CDR1 LGHNA and CDR2 YNFKEQ. CDR3 nucleotides: TGTGCCGGCAGCCAAGAGAGACTGGGGGTTGAAGCTTTCTTT. It is translated as CAGSQERLGVEAFF.

This clonotype showed up many times. CDR3 nucleotide sequence: TGTGCCAGCAGCTTAAGACTCAACGCAGATACGCAGTATTTT. Amino acid sequence: CASSLRLNADTQYF. The gene calls are TRBV7-6 and TRBJ2-3; D remains ambiguous. Per the germline V gene, CDR1 is SGHVS and CDR2 is FNYEAQ. This CDR3 is built from 14 residues. Trimming took off 2 bases at V and 4 bases at J, with 10 bases between the two ends.

This clonotype showed up many times. The chain employs TRBV7-2 and TRBJ1-1; perhaps TRBD1 as D (5 bases). Trimming removed 5 bases from V and 4 bases from J, with 17 bases in between. The CDR3 runs 15 residues. Germline V gives CDR1 SGHTA, CDR2 FQGNSA. For the CDR3, the DNA is TGTGCCAGCAGCCCTGAAAAGGGGATCGCCACTGAAGCTTTCTTT. Its translation is CASSPEKGIATEAFF.

At least ten counts were recorded for this clonotype. The rearrangement uses TRBV9 and TRBJ2-1; 7 nucleotides line up with TRBD2. Germline trimming cut 0 bases from V and 2 bases from J; bases unmatched to any gene: 5. Germline CDR1 reads SGDLS; CDR2 reads YYNGEE. The CDR3 contains 16 residues. The CDR3 reads CASSVGAGDPYNEQFF. The CDR3 DNA sequence: TGTGCCAGCAGCGTAGGGGCGGGGGACCCCTACAATGAGCAGTTCTTC.

This clonotype was recorded a few times. The rearrangement joins TRBV29-1 to TRBJ2-1; D unresolved. The CDR3 covers 12 residues. Germline-derived CDR1 and CDR2 are SQVTM and ANQGSEA. The V gene lost 1 base and the J gene lost 4 bases, with 5 bases spanning the gap. The CDR3 DNA reads as TGCAGCGTTGAAGGACTTTACAATGAGCAGTTCTTC. Translation gives CSVEGLYNEQFF.

This clonotype was counted ten times or more. This rearrangement joins TRBV7-2 to TRBJ1-4; D perhaps matches TRBD1 (5 bases). V lost 5 bases, J lost 4 bases, and 8 bases lay in between. This CDR3 region has 13 residues. Germline loops: CDR1 SGHTA, CDR2 FQGNSA. CDR3 DNA sequence: TGTGCCAGCAGCCAAGGGGTTAATGAAAAACTGTTTTTT. Its translation: CASSQGVNEKLFF.

This clonotype was recorded at least ten times. V usage is TRBV28 and J usage is TRBJ2-1, with 9 bases lining up with TRBD2. The CDR3 is 14 amino acids. The junction had 7 bases not matched to a gene; V was cut back by 5 bases and J by 8 bases. Germline V CDR1 and CDR2: MDHEN, SYDVKM. This chain's CDR3 is CASSLSGGRYEQFF. In nucleotides, the CDR3 is TGTGCCAGCAGTCTTAGCGGGGGTAGATATGAGCAGTTCTTC. The variable domain in full, completed from reference TRBV28 and TRBJ2-1, reads DVKVTQSSRYLVKRTGEKVFLECVQDMDHENMFWYRQDPGLGLRLIYFSYDVKMKEKGDIPEGYSVSREKKERFSLILESASTNQTSMYLCASSLSGGRYEQFFGPGTRLTVL.

This clonotype was counted many times. The V call is TRBV7-2, the J call TRBJ2-2; D unclear. The CDR3 loop spans 15 amino acids. V was cut by 3 bases and J by 5 bases, with 13 bases left in between. Germline V gene data show CDR1 as SGHTA and CDR2 as FQGNSA. CDR3 in amino acids: CASSFDGIGTGELFF. The CDR3, as DNA: TGTGCCAGCAGCTTCGACGGAATAGGGACCGGGGAGCTGTTTTTT.

The chain combines TRBV7-2 with TRBJ2-1; D uncertain. Germline lookup yields CDR1 SGHTA and CDR2 FQGNSA. The length of the CDR3 is 14 residues. The germline V and J ends were trimmed by 1 base and 15 bases, with 19 bases remaining between them. DNA of the CDR3: TGTGCCAGCAGCTTAGAACGTGCTGGCGGCTTGCTGTTCTTC. Translating gives CASSLERAGGLLFF.

The chain uses TRBV11-2 and TRBJ2-1, with 11 bases fitting TRBD2. Germline CDR1 is SGHAT and CDR2 is FQNNGV. The trim removed 5 bases at V and 5 bases at J, leaving 11 bases unmatched. The CDR3 consists of 17 residues. The CDR3: CASSAPLLAGVHNEQFF. For the CDR3, the DNA is TGTGCCAGCAGCGCACCTCTACTAGCGGGGGTTCACAATGAGCAGTTCTTC.

At least ten counts were recorded for this clonotype. V usage is TRBV5-1 and J usage is TRBJ2-1, with D perhaps matching TRBD2 (6 bases). CDR3 length: 14 residues. Trimming pared 0 bases from V and 5 bases from J, leaving 9 bases between. Germline values: CDR1 SGHRS, CDR2 YFSETQ. The CDR3 nucleotides read TGCGCCAGCAGCTTGGAGCGGGCCGACAATGAGCAGTTCTTC. It specifies CASSLERADNEQFF.

In its sample, this clonotype was seen many times. V gene TRBV29-1 combines with J gene TRBJ2-1; 9 positions match TRBD1. The junction had 5 bases not matched to a gene; V was cut back by 6 bases and J by 8 bases. Germline CDR1 SQVTM, CDR2 ANQGSEA. The CDR3 is made up of 12 amino acids. The CDR3 spells CSVGQGTDEQFF. CDR3 nucleotides: TGCAGCGTAGGACAGGGGACCGATGAGCAGTTCTTC.